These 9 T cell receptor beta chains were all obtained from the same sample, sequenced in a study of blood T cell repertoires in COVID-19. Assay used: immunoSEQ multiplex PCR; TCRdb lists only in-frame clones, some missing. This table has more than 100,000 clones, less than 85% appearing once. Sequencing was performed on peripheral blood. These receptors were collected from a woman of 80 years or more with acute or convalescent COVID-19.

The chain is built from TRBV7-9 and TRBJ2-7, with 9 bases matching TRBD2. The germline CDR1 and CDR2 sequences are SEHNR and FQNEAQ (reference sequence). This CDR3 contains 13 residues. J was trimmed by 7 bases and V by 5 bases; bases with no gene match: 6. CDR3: CASSLSGRGEQYF. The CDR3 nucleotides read TGTGCCAGCAGCCTTAGCGGGAGAGGTGAGCAGTACTTC.

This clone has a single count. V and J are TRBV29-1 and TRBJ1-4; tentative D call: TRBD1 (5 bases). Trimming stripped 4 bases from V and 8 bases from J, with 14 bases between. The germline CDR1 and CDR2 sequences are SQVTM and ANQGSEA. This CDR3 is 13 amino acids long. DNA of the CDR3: TGCAGCGTTGCCCCCCCCGGGGGGGAAAAACTGTTTTTT. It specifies CSVAPPGGEKLFF. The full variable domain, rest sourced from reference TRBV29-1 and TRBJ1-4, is SAVISQKPSRDICQRGTSLTIQCQVDSQVTMMFWYRQQPGQSLTLIATANQGSEATYESGFVIDKFPISRPNLTFSTLTVSNMSPEDSSIYLCSVAPPGGEKLFFGSGTQLSVL.

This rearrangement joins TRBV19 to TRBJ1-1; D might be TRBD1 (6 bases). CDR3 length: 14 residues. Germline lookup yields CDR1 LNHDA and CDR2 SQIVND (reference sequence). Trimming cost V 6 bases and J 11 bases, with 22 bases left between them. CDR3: CASRNTGQREIAFF. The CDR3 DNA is TGTGCCAGTAGAAACACTGGACAGCGAGAAATTGCTTTCTTT.

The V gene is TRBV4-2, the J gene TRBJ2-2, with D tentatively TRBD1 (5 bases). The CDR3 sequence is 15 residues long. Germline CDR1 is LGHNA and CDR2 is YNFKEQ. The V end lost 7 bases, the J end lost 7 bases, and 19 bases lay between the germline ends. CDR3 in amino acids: CASTPNPGLSGELFF. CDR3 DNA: TGTGCCAGCACCCCCAACCCAGGGCTAAGCGGGGAGCTGTTTTTT.

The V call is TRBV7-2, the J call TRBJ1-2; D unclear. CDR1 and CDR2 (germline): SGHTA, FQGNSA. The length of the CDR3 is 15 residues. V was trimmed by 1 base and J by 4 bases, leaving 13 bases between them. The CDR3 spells CASSLGRGLGYGYTF. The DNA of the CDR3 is TGTGCCAGCAGCTTAGGTAGAGGGCTGGGCTATGGCTACACCTTC.

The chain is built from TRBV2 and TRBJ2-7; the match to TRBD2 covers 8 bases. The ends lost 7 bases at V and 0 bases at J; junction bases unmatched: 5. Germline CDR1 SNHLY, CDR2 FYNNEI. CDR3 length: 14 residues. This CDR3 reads CASTGTRSSYEQYF. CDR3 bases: TGTGCCAGCACCGGGACTAGGAGCTCCTACGAGCAGTACTTC.

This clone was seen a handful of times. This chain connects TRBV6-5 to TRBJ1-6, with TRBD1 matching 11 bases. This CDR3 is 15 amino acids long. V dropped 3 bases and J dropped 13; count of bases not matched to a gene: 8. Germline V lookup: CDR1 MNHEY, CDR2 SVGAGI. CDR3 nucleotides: TGTGCCAGCAGTTATACGGACAGGGGGCTTGGTCCCCTCCACTTT. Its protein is CASSYTDRGLGPLHF.

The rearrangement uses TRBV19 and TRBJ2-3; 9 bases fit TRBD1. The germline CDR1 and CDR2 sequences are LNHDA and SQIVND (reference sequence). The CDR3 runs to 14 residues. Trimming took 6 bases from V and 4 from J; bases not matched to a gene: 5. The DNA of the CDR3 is TGTGCCAGTAGCCCCGGGACAGGGCCAGATACGCAGTATTTT. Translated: CASSPGTGPDTQYF.

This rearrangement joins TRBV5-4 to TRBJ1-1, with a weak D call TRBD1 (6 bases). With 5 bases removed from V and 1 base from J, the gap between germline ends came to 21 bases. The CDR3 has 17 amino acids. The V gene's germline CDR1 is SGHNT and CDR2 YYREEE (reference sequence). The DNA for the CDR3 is TGTGCCAGCAGACCGGGTGGTGGGGGGGCTGAGAACACTGAAGCTTTCTTT. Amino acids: CASRPGGGGAENTEAFF. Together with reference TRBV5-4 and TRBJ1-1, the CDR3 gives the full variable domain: ETGVTQSPTHLIKTRGQQVTLRCSSQSGHNTVSWYQQALGQGPQFIFQYYREEENGRGNFPPRFSGLQFPNYSSELNVNALELDDSALYLCASRPGGGGAENTEAFFGQGTRLTVV.